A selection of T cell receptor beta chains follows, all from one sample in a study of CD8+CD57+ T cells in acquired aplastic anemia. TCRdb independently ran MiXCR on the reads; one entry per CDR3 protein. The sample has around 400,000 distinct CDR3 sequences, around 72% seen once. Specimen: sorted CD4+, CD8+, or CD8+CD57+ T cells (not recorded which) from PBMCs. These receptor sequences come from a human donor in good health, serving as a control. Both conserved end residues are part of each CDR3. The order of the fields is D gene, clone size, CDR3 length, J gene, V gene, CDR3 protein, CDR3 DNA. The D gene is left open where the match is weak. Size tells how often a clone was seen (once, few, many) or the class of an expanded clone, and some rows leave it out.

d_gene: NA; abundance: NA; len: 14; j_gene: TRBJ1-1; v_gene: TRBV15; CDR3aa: CASSRGAGEGDAFF; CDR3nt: TGTGCCAGCAGCCGAGGGGCAGGGGAAGGGGACGCTTTCTTT
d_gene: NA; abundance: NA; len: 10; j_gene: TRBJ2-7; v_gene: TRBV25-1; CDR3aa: CATGAGEQYF; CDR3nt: TGTGCCACGGGGGCTGGTGAGCAGTACTTC
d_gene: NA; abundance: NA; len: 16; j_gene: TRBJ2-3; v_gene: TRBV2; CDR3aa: CASSPRFLGGVDTQYF; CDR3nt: TGTGCCAGCAGCCCCCGTTTTTTGGGGGGCGTAGATACGCAGTATTTT
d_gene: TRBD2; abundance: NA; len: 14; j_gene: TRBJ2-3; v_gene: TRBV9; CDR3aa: CASSVASGGVQENF; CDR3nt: TGTGCCAGCAGCGTGGCTAGCGGGGGAGTTCAAGAGAATTTT
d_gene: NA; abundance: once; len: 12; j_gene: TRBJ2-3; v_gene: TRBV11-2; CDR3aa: CASSLLGRTQYF; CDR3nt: TGTGCCAGCAGCTTACTGGGAAGGACGCAGTATTTT
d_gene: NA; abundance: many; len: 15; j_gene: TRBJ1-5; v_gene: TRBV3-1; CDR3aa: CASSQGTSNGLPQHF; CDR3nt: TGTGCCAGCAGCCAAGGGACCTCTAATGGTTTGCCCCAGCATTTT
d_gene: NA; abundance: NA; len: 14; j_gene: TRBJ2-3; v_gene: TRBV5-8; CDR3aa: CASSLAAEEDTQYF; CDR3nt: TGCGCCAGCAGCTTGGCCGCAGAAGAAGATACGCAGTATTTT
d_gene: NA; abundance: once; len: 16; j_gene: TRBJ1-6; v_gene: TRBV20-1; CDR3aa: CSAEDRARDNNSPLHF; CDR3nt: TGCAGCGCCGAGGACAGAGCCCGAGATAATAATTCACCCCTCCACTTT
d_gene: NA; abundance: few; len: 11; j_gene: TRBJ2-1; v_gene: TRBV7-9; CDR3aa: CASSLLGEQFF; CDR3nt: TGTGCCAGCAGCTTATTAGGAGAGCAGTTCTTC
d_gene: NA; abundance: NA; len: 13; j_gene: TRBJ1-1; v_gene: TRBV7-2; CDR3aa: CASSKERTIEAFF; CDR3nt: TGTGCCAGCAGCAAGGAAAGGACCATTGAGGCTTTCTTT
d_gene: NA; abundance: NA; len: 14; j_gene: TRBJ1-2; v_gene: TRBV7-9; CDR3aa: CASSLWPGAYGSTF; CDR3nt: TGTGCCAGCAGCCTCTGGCCGGGTGCCTATGGCTCCACCTTC
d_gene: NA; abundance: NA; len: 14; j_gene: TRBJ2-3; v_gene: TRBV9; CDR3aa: CASSLGTSSHTLYF; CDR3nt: TGTGCCAGCAGCTTAGGAACTAGCTCCCATACGTTGTATTTT